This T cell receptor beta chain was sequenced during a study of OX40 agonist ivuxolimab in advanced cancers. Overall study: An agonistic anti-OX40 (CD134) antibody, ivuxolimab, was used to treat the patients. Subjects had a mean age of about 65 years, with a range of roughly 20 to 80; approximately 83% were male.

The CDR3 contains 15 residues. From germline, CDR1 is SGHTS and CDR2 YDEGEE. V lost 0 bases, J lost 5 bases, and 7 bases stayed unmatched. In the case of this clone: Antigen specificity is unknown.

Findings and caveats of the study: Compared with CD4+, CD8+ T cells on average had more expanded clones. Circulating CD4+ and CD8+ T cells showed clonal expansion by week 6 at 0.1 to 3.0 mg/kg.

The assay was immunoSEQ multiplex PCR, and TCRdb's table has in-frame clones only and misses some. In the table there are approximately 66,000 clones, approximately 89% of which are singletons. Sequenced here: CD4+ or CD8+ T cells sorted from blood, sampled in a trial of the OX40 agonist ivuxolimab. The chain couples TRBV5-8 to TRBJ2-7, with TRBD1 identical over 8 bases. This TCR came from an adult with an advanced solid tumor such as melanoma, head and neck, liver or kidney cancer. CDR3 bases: TGTGCCAGCAGCTTGGGGAGGACAGGGTTTGACGAGCAGTACTTC. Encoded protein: CASSLGRTGFDEQYF.